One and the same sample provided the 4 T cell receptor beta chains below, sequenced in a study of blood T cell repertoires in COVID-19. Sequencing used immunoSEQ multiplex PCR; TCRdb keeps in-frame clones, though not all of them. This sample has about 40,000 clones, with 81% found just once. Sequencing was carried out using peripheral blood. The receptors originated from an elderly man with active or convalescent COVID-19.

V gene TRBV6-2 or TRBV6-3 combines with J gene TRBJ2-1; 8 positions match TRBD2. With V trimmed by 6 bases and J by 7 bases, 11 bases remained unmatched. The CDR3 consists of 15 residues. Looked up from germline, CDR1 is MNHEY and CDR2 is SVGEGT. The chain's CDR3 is CASSPLSGGGNEQFF. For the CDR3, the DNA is TGTGCCAGCAGCCCCCTCAGCGGGGGTGGAAATGAGCAGTTCTTC.

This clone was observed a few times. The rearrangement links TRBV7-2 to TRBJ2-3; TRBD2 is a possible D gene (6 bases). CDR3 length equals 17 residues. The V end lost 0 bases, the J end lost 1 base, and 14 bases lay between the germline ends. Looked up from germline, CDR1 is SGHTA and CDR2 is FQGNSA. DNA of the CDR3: TGTGCCAGCAGCTTAGCGGGGTTTAGCGGACGCACAGATACGCAGTATTTT. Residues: CASSLAGFSGRTDTQYF.

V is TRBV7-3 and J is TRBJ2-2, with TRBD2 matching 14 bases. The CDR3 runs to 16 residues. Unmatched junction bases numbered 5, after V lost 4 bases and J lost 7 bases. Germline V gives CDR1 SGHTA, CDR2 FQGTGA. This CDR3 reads CASSSGLAGVSGELFF. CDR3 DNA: TGTGCCAGCAGCTCGGGACTAGCGGGAGTGAGCGGGGAGCTGTTTTTT.

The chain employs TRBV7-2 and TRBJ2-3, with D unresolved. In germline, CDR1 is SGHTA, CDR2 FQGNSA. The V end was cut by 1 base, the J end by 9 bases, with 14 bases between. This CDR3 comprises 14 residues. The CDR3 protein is CASSLDVIYTTQYF. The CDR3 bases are TGTGCCAGCAGCTTAGATGTTATATACACAACGCAGTATTTT.